A selection of T cell receptor beta chains follows, all from one sample in a study of identical twins. TCRdb ran MiXCR on the 5' RACE reads and lists one entry per CDR3 protein. Of 220,000 or so distinct CDR3 sequences in the sample, 5.5% to 8% were seen once. These same records also appear under a second study, on yellow fever vaccine responses in identical twins.

Source material: memory (CD45RO+) T cells sorted from blood. The receptors stem from a woman between 18 and 29 years old in good health. Both conserved end residues are part of each CDR3. Each record gives: D gene, clone size, J gene, V gene, CDR3 DNA, CDR3 protein. D genes are given only for firm matches. Size values are once, few and many counts, or a class for expanded clones, and some rows have none.

d_call: -; clone_size: -; j_call: TRBJ2-1; v_call: TRBV19; cdr3_nt: TGTGCCAGTAGCAAAATAGGGGCGGAGCAGTTCTTC; cdr3_aa: CASSKIGAEQFF
d_call: -; clone_size: many; j_call: TRBJ2-5; v_call: TRBV12-3/TRBV12-4; cdr3_nt: TGTGCCAGCAGTCGCCTGGGGAGCGTGGAGACCCAGTACTTC; cdr3_aa: CASSRLGSVETQYF
d_call: -; clone_size: -; j_call: TRBJ2-2; v_call: TRBV5-1; cdr3_nt: TGCGCCAGCAGCCCCGACAGGCCCGAAGGGGAGCTGTTTTTT; cdr3_aa: CASSPDRPEGELFF
d_call: TRBD2; clone_size: many; j_call: TRBJ2-5; v_call: TRBV5-1; cdr3_nt: TGCGCCAGCAGCATAACGGGACTAGCGGTCGGAGAGACCCAGTACTTC; cdr3_aa: CASSITGLAVGETQYF
d_call: TRBD2; clone_size: many; j_call: TRBJ2-2; v_call: TRBV9; cdr3_nt: TGTGCCAGCAGCCCCGGGACTAGCGGGACGACCGGGGAGCTGTTTTTT; cdr3_aa: CASSPGTSGTTGELFF
d_call: -; clone_size: few; j_call: TRBJ2-2; v_call: TRBV20-1; cdr3_nt: TGCAGTGCTAGAGCAGGGGACTCCATACGAAACACCGGGGAGCTGTTTTTT; cdr3_aa: CSARAGDSIRNTGELFF
d_call: TRBD2; clone_size: few; j_call: TRBJ2-2; v_call: TRBV6-1; cdr3_nt: TGTGCCAGCAGTGCCCGGACCGGGACTAGCGGGGTTTTGGGAGCCGGGGAGCTGTTTTTT; cdr3_aa: CASSARTGTSGVLGAGELFF
d_call: TRBD2; clone_size: few; j_call: TRBJ2-3; v_call: TRBV5-1; cdr3_nt: TGCGCCAGCAGCTTCGCGCGGGAGTACCCTTCAGATACGCAGTATTTT; cdr3_aa: CASSFAREYPSDTQYF
d_call: -; clone_size: -; j_call: TRBJ2-2; v_call: TRBV5-1; cdr3_nt: TGCGCCAGCAGCTTGGATTTCAGGGGTCTGACGAACACCGGGGAGCTGTTTTTT; cdr3_aa: CASSLDFRGLTNTGELFF
d_call: -; clone_size: many; j_call: TRBJ1-5; v_call: TRBV10-2; cdr3_nt: TGCGCCAGCAGCCGACAGGATCCTAGTCAGCCCCAGCATTTT; cdr3_aa: CASSRQDPSQPQHF
d_call: -; clone_size: -; j_call: TRBJ2-5; v_call: TRBV28; cdr3_nt: TGTGCCAGCAGTTCGGCTCCACAGTACTTC; cdr3_aa: CASSSAPQYF
d_call: -; clone_size: -; j_call: TRBJ2-7; v_call: TRBV12-3/TRBV12-4; cdr3_nt: TGTGCCAGCAGTCGTACGAACGAGCAGTACTTC; cdr3_aa: CASSRTNEQYF
d_call: -; clone_size: -; j_call: TRBJ2-5; v_call: TRBV5-1; cdr3_nt: TGCGCCAGCAGGATGACTAGGGAAGAGACCCAGTACTTC; cdr3_aa: CASRMTREETQYF
d_call: TRBD2; clone_size: -; j_call: TRBJ2-5; v_call: TRBV4-2; cdr3_nt: TGTGCCAGCAGCCAGATTGGACTAGCGGGAGAGGAGACCCAGTACTTC; cdr3_aa: CASSQIGLAGEETQYF
d_call: -; clone_size: many; j_call: TRBJ1-1; v_call: TRBV5-1; cdr3_nt: TGCGCCAGCAGCTTGGGGTTCGGCAGCGGGAACACTGAAGCTTTCTTT; cdr3_aa: CASSLGFGSGNTEAFF
d_call: TRBD2; clone_size: few; j_call: TRBJ2-7; v_call: TRBV10-1; cdr3_nt: TGCGCCAGCAGTGAGGGGTTAGCGGGCCCCGAAGGAGACGAGCAGTACTTC; cdr3_aa: CASSEGLAGPEGDEQYF
d_call: TRBD2; clone_size: -; j_call: TRBJ2-1; v_call: TRBV20-1; cdr3_nt: TGCAGTGCTAGAGATTGGCTAGCGGGAGGGCAAGATGGCGATGAGCAGTTCTTC; cdr3_aa: CSARDWLAGGQDGDEQFF
d_call: -; clone_size: many; j_call: TRBJ1-2; v_call: TRBV20-1; cdr3_nt: TGCAGTGCTAGCTTGACAGGCCAGGGACACTATGGCTACACCTTC; cdr3_aa: CSASLTGQGHYGYTF
d_call: -; clone_size: -; j_call: TRBJ1-1; v_call: TRBV2; cdr3_nt: TGTGCCAGCAGGTATGGACGAACCGGGAACACTGAAGCTTTCTTT; cdr3_aa: CASRYGRTGNTEAFF
d_call: -; clone_size: few; j_call: TRBJ2-6; v_call: TRBV11-3; cdr3_nt: TGTGCCAGCAGCTTAGACACAGCGAACAACGTCCTGACTTTC; cdr3_aa: CASSLDTANNVLTF
d_call: TRBD1; clone_size: -; j_call: TRBJ2-3; v_call: TRBV24-1; cdr3_nt: TGTGCCACCAGTGATTGGACAGGTAGCAATACGCAGTATTTT; cdr3_aa: CATSDWTGSNTQYF
d_call: -; clone_size: -; j_call: TRBJ2-5; v_call: TRBV9; cdr3_nt: TGTGCCAGCAGCGTAGTCGACCTGGGGACCCAGTACTTC; cdr3_aa: CASSVVDLGTQYF
d_call: TRBD2; clone_size: -; j_call: TRBJ2-7; v_call: TRBV18; cdr3_nt: TGTGCCAGCTCACCACAACTTCCTAGCGGATATTACGAGCAGTACTTC; cdr3_aa: CASSPQLPSGYYEQYF
d_call: -; clone_size: many; j_call: TRBJ1-3; v_call: TRBV12-3/TRBV12-4; cdr3_nt: TGTGCCAGCAATTGGGGGATTTCCGGAAACACCATATATTTT; cdr3_aa: CASNWGISGNTIYF
d_call: -; clone_size: few; j_call: TRBJ2-6; v_call: TRBV7-2; cdr3_nt: TGTGCCAGCAGCTTAGGGGACCGACGCGTCCTGACTTTC; cdr3_aa: CASSLGDRRVLTF
d_call: TRBD2; clone_size: -; j_call: TRBJ2-1; v_call: TRBV20-1; cdr3_nt: TGCAGTGCATCACCCCTAGCGGGATGGGTCAATAATGAGCAGTTCTTC; cdr3_aa: CSASPLAGWVNNEQFF
d_call: -; clone_size: many; j_call: TRBJ1-4; v_call: TRBV15; cdr3_nt: TGTGCCACCAGGCGGACGGGCCTTAATGAAAAACTGTTTTTT; cdr3_aa: CATRRTGLNEKLFF
d_call: -; clone_size: -; j_call: TRBJ1-6; v_call: TRBV11-2; cdr3_nt: TGTGCCAGCAGCTTTGGGACGGGATATAATTCACCCCTCCACTTT; cdr3_aa: CASSFGTGYNSPLHF
d_call: TRBD1; clone_size: -; j_call: TRBJ1-1; v_call: TRBV25-1; cdr3_nt: TGTGCCAGCAGAGGACAGGGCGCGAACACTGAAGCTTTCTTT; cdr3_aa: CASRGQGANTEAFF